These T cell receptor beta chains were read from a single sample in a study of T cells in tuberculosis. Here immunoSEQ multiplex PCR was the method, and the copy in TCRdb shows in-frame clones only, minus some. The sample consists of tens of thousands of clones, roughly 84% of them appearing once. Source: PBMCs, taken at tuberculosis diagnosis. These receptors were collected from an adult with tuberculosis. CDR3s include the opening cysteine and the closing phenylalanine or tryptophan. A D gene is named only where the DNA matches it firmly. The size of a clone is reported for some rows only, either as once, few or many, or as a class for expanded clones.

- TRBJ2-1 - TRBV2 TGTGCCAGCACCGGCGGGTATGAGCAGTTCTTC CASTGGYEQFF
- TRBJ2-2 - TRBV9 TGTGCCAGCAGCGTAGTTAGTCGGGGTCCCACCGGGGAGCTGTTTTTT CASSVVSRGPTGELFF
TRBD2 TRBJ2-1 once TRBV25-1 TGTGCGGTAGCGGGAGTAAGTGAGCAGTTCTTC CAVAGVSEQFF
TRBD2 TRBJ2-2 - TRBV25-1 TGTGCCAGCAGGACTAGCGGTCACCGGGGGGAGCTGTTTTTT CASRTSGHRGELFF
TRBD1 TRBJ1-1 once TRBV27 TGTGCCAGCAGTTTAAGGGTTACAGGGGATACTGAAGCTTTCTTT CASSLRVTGDTEAFF
TRBD2 TRBJ2-1 - TRBV6-1 TGTGCCAGCAGGGGAGCGGGAGGGCCCTACAATGAGCAGTTCTTC CASRGAGGPYNEQFF
TRBD2 TRBJ2-1 few TRBV7-3 TGTGCCAGCTCTAGCGGAGACTACAATGAGCAGTTCTTC CASSSGDYNEQFF
- TRBJ1-2 - TRBV5-4 TGTGCCAGCAGCTTAAACGGCGGTCTTTATGGCTACACCTTC CASSLNGGLYGYTF
- TRBJ2-1 - TRBV10-3 TGTGCCATCAGTGTTCTTGATGAGCAGTTCTTC CAISVLDEQFF
- TRBJ1-5 - TRBV2 TGTGCCAGCAGTGAAGCCCAAGCAGGACGGGGAAGGAAGCCCCAGCATTTT CASSEAQAGRGRKPQHF
TRBD1 TRBJ1-2 once TRBV6-5 TGTGCCAGCAGTTACCAAGGGGGCTCGGATGGCTACACCTTC CASSYQGGSDGYTF
- TRBJ1-1 - TRBV30 TGTGCCTCCCCCAAACAGGGAATTAAATCTGAAGCTTTCTTT CASPKQGIKSEAFF
- TRBJ2-7 - TRBV30 TGTGCCTGGAGTCCCGGTAACGAGCAGTACTTC CAWSPGNEQYF
- TRBJ1-1 once TRBV28 TGTGCCATCACCGGGACACCTAGTACCACTGAAGCTTTCTTT CAITGTPSTTEAFF
TRBD2 TRBJ2-7 once TRBV5-1 TGCGCCAGCAGCTTGGCGGCTAGCGGGAGGTACGAGCAGTACTTC CASSLAASGRYEQYF
TRBD1 TRBJ2-1 - TRBV2 TGTGCCAGCATCATCTCTCTAACTAACAGGGGCAATGAGCAGTTCTTC CASIISLTNRGNEQFF
- TRBJ1-3 - TRBV6-6 TGTGCCAGCAGCGGGGGAGTAACTGGAAACACCATATATTTT CASSGGVTGNTIYF
TRBD2 TRBJ2-1 - TRBV5-1 TGCGCCAGCAGCTTTAGTAGCGGGCCGAGCTCCTACAATGAGCAGTTCTTC CASSFSSGPSSYNEQFF
- TRBJ2-3 - TRBV5-1 TGCGCCAGCAGCTTATATGGGCCAGATACGCAGTATTTT CASSLYGPDTQYF
TRBD1 TRBJ2-7 - TRBV6-5 TGTGCCAGCAGTTACGAACGGACAGGGGGTGTCGAGCAGTACTTC CASSYERTGGVEQYF
TRBD1 TRBJ2-1 - TRBV6-5 TGTGCCAGCAGAAGGGACAGCAAAAGTTATGGGGGGCAGTTCTTC CASRRDSKSYGGQFF
TRBD2 TRBJ2-3 once TRBV7-7 TGTGCCAGCAGCTTGGGTCTAGCGGCAGATACGCAGTATTTT CASSLGLAADTQYF
- TRBJ2-7 - TRBV2 TGTGCCAGCAGTGAAGGACAGCGAGAGCAGTACTTC CASSEGQREQYF
- TRBJ1-5 few TRBV30 TGTGCCTGGAGTACGGGCAATCAGCCCCAGCATTTT CAWSTGNQPQHF
TRBD1 TRBJ2-7 few TRBV6-1 TGTGCCAGCAGGGGACAGGGGGTGAGCGAGCAGTACTTC CASRGQGVSEQYF
TRBD2 TRBJ2-7 - TRBV11-2 TGTGCCAGCAGCTTAGATTCAGGACTAGCGGGAGAATCCCACGAGCAGTACTTC CASSLDSGLAGESHEQYF
TRBD1 TRBJ1-4 once TRBV30 TGTGCCTGGAGTGGACAGGGGGGAGAAAAACTGTTTTTT CAWSGQGGEKLFF
- TRBJ2-1 few TRBV6-6 TGTGCCAGCAGTGGAGGAGGGGTAGCGAGGAATGAGCAGTTCTTC CASSGGGVARNEQFF
- TRBJ2-7 - TRBV10-1 TGCGCCAGCAGTGATTCAGGGGACTACGAGCAGTACTTC CASSDSGDYEQYF
- TRBJ1-5 - TRBV2 TGTGCCAGCAGTGATGCCACAAGCAATCAGCCCCAGCATTTT CASSDATSNQPQHF
- TRBJ2-7 - TRBV30 TGTGCCTGGAGTGTAGATATCTCAGGAGGGTACGAGCAGTACTTC CAWSVDISGGYEQYF
TRBD2 TRBJ2-1 - TRBV27 TGTGCCAGCAGTTTGGGAGCGGGAGGTCCCTACAATGAGCAGTTCTTC CASSLGAGGPYNEQFF
- TRBJ1-2 - TRBV6-1 TGTGCCAGCAGCCCGACAACGGACTATGGCTACACCTTC CASSPTTDYGYTF
- TRBJ1-5 - TRBV10-3 TGTGCCATCAGTGAGTCCCAGGGGAGCAATCAGCCCCAGCATTTT CAISESQGSNQPQHF
- TRBJ2-7 - TRBV27 TGTGCCAGCAGCCCACCCGGAGACGAGCAGTACTTC CASSPPGDEQYF
- TRBJ1-1 once TRBV10-1 TGCGCCAGCAGTGAGCGCCAGGCCCGACACCAGGATACTGAAGCTTTCTTT CASSERQARHQDTEAFF
- TRBJ2-2 - TRBV5-4 TGTGCCAGCAGCGCCGGGACACTGAACACCGGGGAGCTGTTTTTT CASSAGTLNTGELFF
TRBD1 TRBJ1-2 - TRBV7-3 TGTGCCAGCAGCTTAGGACAGGGAAATGGCTACACCTTC CASSLGQGNGYTF
- TRBJ2-2 - TRBV29-1 TGCAGCGCAGGGTTAGGGGAGCTGTTTTTT CSAGLGELFF
- TRBJ1-3 - TRBV5-4 TGTGCCAGCAGAAAAGGGTTAGGGGGAACAGACACCATATATTTT CASRKGLGGTDTIYF
- TRBJ2-2 - TRBV9 TGTGCCAGCAGCGTATGGGCTAGCGTCACCGGGGAGCTGTTTTTT CASSVWASVTGELFF